The T cell receptor beta chain under discussion was sequenced for a study of molecular identifiers for immune sequencing clone quantification. Across the study: Replicates involved a five-way split of RNA from around 20,000 or 100,000 naive CD8 cells, with sequencing of four.

This clonotype was detected many times. TCRdb reanalysed the PCR reads using MiXCR and keeps one entry per CDR3 protein. The table has roughly 320,000 distinct CDR3 sequences, 24% seen once. The CDR3 covers 15 residues. From germline, CDR1 is SGHKS and CDR2 YYEKEE (reference sequence). The V and J ends lost 0 bases and 1 base, in that order; junction bases with no gene match: 4. The specimen was naive CD8+ T cells from blood, with Jurkat cell RNA spiked in. As to subset: FACS-sorted CD8+CD4-CCR7+CD45RA+ naive T cells. The chain employs TRBV5-5 and TRBJ2-7; 7 nucleotides agree with TRBD1. The TCR originated in a human donor in good health. Some libraries in this study had Jurkat cell RNA spiked in. CDR3 nucleotide sequence: TGTGCCAGCAGCTTGGTTAGGACAGGTTCCTACGAGCAGTACTTC. This gives the protein CASSLVRTGSYEQYF.